This T cell receptor (beta chain) was documented in a study of beta chain features in type 1 diabetes. Expressed TCRB transcripts were sequenced, since all the RNA that had been isolated was reverse transcribed. The protocol was immunoSEQ multiplex PCR, while the TCRdb copy is restricted to in-frame clones and leaves out a portion. The table includes around 280,000 clones, under 8.5% detected once. CDR1 is MNHNY and CDR2 is SVGAGI in the germline V gene (reference sequence). The V end lost 6 bases, the J end lost 2 bases, and 12 bases lay between the germline ends. This CDR3 region has 14 residues. This clone was seen many times.

This chain links TRBV6-6 with TRBJ2-3, with D maybe TRBD2 (6 bases). The sequenced material came from central memory CD4+ T cells from blood. The TCR was taken from a woman under 30 in good health. This CDR3 is CASRLGLSTDTQYF. The CDR3 nucleotides are TGTGCCAGCAGACTAGGACTATCCACAGATACGCAGTATTTT.